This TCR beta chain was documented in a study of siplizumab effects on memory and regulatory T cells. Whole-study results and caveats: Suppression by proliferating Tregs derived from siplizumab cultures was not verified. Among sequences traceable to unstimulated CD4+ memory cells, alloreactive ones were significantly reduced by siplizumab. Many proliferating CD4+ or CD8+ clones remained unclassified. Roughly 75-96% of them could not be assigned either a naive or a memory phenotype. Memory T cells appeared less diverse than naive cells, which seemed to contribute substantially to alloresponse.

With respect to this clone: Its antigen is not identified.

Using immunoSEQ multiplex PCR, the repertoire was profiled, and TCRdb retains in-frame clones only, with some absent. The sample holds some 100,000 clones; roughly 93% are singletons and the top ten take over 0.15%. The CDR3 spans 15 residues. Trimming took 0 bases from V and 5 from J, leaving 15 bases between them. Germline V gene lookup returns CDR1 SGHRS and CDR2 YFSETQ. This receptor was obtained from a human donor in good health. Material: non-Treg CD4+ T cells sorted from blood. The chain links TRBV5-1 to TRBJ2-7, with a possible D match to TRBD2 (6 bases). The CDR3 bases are TGCGCCAGCAGCTTGGCCGGGACTGAGCAACACGAGCAGTACTTC. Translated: CASSLAGTEQHEQYF.